This T cell receptor (beta chain) was sequenced for a study of cytomegalovirus exposure and HLA in healthy donors. Study-wide background: Approximately 77 million unique TCRs from HLA-typed donors were held in an early release of data.

In nominal health when sampled, donors likely had unrecorded immune exposures nonetheless. Germline V gene lookup returns CDR1 SNHLY and CDR2 FYNNEI. With 4 bases clipped from V and 4 bases from J, the junction kept 8 bases outside the gene matches. This CDR3 has 15 residues. Primers for the PCR totalled 60 Vbeta and 13 Jbeta. The protocol was immunoSEQ multiplex PCR, while the TCRdb copy is restricted to in-frame clones and leaves out a portion. In the table there are about 190,000 clones, roughly 80% of which are singletons. Study-wide findings and caveats: Differences between HLA loci emerged in a later analysis of TCR association rates, with DRB1 most and HLA-C fewest. Reportedly, fewer N-insertions than the 666-donor mean appeared in an Asian-associated ancestry cluster in a later analysis.

Points on this clone: The antigen is undetermined.

The sequenced material came from PBMCs. The chain combines TRBV2 with TRBJ1-1, with 8 nucleotides matching TRBD1. This TCR was recovered from a woman under 30 in good health and CMV-seronegative. The CDR3 DNA is TGTGCCAGCAGTGTCGGTCAGGGGGCGCCCACTGAAGCTTTCTTT. This gives the protein CASSVGQGAPTEAFF.